This T cell receptor (beta chain) is from a study of T-cell memory formation after mild COVID-19. Regarding the study as a whole: Mostly located in CM and EM were contracting CD4+ clones, with contracting CD8+ clones located in EMRA.

One entry per CDR3 protein results from TCRdb running MiXCR on the 5' RACE reads. The sample yields roughly 250,000 distinct CDR3 sequences, 15% to 20% seen once. This clonotype was seen many times. Its target is unknown. From germline, CDR1 is SGHTA and CDR2 FQGNSA. Between the trimmed V and J ends, which lost 1 base and 11 bases, there was a span of 20 bases. CDR3 length: 16 amino acids. The source is a young man who had mild COVID-19 (a few samples of this study predate the infection). Cell type and time point are not known. The sample taken for sequencing was PBMCs or a T cell subset sorted from them (not recorded which). This sequence joins TRBV7-2 and TRBJ1-4, with TRBD1 as a possible D gene (6 bases). DNA of the CDR3: TGTGCCAGCAGCTTAGGATGGGGGGCCCCCCAGAACAAACTGTTTTTT. The encoded protein is CASSLGWGAPQNKLFF.